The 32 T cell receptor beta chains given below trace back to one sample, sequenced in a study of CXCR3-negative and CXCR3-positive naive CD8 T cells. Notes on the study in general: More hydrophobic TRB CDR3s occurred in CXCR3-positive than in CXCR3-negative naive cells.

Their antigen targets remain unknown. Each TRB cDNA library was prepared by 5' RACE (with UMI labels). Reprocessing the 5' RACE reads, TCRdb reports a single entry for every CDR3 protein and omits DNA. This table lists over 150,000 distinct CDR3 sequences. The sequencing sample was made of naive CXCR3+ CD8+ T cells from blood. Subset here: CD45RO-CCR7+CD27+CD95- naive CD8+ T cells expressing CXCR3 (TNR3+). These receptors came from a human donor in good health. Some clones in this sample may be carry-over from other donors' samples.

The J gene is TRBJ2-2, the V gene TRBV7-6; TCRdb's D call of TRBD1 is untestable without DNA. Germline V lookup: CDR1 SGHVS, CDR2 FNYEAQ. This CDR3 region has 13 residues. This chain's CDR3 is CASSHDPAGELFF.

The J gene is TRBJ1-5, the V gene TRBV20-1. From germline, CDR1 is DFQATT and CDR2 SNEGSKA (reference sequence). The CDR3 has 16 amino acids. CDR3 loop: CSARDELSVYNQPQHF.

The CDR3 protein is CASSLFPLLGSSYEQYF. This chain uses TRBV7-9 with TRBJ2-7; with no DNA, the TCRdb D assignment of TRBD1 cannot be verified. CDR3 size: 17 residues. The germline V gene has CDR1 SEHNR and CDR2 FQNEAQ (reference sequence).

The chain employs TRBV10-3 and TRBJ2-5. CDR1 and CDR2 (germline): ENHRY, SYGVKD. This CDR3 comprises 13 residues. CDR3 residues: CAISESSQETQYF.

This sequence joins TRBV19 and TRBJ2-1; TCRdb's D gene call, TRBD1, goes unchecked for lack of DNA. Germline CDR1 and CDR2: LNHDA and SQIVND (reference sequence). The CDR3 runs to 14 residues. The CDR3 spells CASTPASSYNEQFF. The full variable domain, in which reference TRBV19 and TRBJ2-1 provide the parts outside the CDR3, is DGGITQSPKYLFRKEGQNVTLSCEQNLNHDAMYWYRQDPGQGLRLIYYSQIVNDFQKGDIAEGYSVSREKKESFPLTVTSAQKNPTAFYLCASTPASSYNEQFFGPGTRLTVL.

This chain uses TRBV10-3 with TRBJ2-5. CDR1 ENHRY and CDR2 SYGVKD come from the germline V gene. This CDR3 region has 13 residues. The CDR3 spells CASTWEYQETQYF.

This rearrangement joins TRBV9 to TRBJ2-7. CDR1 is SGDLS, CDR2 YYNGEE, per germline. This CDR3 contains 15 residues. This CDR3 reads CASSAMVKPDDEQYF.

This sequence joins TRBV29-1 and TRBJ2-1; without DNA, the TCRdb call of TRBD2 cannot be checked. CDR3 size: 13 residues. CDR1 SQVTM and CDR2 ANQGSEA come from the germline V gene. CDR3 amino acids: CSVTSVSYNEQFF.

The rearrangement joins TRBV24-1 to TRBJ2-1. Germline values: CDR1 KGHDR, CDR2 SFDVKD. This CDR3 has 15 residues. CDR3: CATSDLGDNTNEQFF.

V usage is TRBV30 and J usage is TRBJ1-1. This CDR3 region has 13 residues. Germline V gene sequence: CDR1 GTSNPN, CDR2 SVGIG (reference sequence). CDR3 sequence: CAWSVGVGTEAFF.

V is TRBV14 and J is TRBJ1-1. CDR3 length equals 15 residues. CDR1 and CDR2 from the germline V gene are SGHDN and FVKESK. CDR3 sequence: CASNDGNRRETEAFF.

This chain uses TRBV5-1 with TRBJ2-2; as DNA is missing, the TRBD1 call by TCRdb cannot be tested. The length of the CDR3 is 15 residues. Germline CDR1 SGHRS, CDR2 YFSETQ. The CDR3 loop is CASSGRDSDTGELFF. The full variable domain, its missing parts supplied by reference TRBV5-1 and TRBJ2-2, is KAGVTQTPRYLIKTRGQQVTLSCSPISGHRSVSWYQQTPGQGLQFLFEYFSETQRNKGNFPGRFSGRQFSNSRSEMNVSTLELGDSALYLCASSGRDSDTGELFFGEGSRLTVL.

The CDR3 sequence is CASSPGPLYNEQFF. The chain employs TRBV27 and TRBJ2-1; TCRdb indicates TRBD1, and absent DNA this call remains unverified. Germline values: CDR1 MNHEY, CDR2 SMNVEV (reference sequence). The CDR3 runs to 14 residues.

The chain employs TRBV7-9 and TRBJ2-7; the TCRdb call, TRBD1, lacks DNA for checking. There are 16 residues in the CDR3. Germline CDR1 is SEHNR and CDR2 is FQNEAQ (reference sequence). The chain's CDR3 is CASSDPETGGVHEQYF.

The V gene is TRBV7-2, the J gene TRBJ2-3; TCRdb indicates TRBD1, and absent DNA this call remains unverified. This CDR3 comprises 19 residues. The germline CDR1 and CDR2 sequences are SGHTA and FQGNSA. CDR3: CASSLRGSPLLSGTDTQYF. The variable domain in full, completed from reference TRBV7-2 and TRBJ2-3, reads GAGVSQSPSNKVTEKGKDVELRCDPISGHTALYWYRQSLGQGLEFLIYFQGNSAPDKSGLPSDRFSAERTGGSVSTLTIQRTQQEDSAVYLCASSLRGSPLLSGTDTQYFGPGTRLTVL.

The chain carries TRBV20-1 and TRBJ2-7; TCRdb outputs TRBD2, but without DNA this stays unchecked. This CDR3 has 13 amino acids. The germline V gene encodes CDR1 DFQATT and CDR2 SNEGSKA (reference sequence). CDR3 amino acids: CSANRDSSYEQYF.

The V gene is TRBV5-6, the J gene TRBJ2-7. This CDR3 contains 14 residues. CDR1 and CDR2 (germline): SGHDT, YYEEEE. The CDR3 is CASSPIGGAYEQYF.

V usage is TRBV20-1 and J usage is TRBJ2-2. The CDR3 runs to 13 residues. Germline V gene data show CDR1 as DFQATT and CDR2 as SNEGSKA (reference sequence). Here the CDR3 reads CSARASGVRELFF.

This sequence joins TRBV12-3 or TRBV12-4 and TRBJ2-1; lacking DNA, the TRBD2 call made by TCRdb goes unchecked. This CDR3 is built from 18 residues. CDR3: CASSFPPPGLAQSGGQFF.

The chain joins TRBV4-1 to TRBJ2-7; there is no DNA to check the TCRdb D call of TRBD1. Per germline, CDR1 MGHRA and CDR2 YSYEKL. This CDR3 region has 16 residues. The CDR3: CASSQGLGTGAYEQYF.

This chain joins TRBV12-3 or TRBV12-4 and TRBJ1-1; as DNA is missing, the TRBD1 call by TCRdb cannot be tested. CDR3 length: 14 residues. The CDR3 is CASSLTLRGTEAFF.

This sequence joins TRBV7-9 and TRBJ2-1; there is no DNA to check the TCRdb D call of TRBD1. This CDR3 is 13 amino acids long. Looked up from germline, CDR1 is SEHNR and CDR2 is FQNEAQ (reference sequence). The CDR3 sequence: CASSLDSNNEQFF.

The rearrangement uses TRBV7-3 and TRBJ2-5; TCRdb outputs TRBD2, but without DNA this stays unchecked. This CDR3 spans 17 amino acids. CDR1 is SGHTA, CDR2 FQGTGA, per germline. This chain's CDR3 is CASSPPLWRGAQETQYF. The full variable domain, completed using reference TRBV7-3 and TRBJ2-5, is GAGVSQTPSNKVTEKGKYVELRCDPISGHTALYWYRQSLGQGPEFLIYFQGTGAADDSGLPNDRFFAVRPEGSVSTLKIQRTERGDSAVYLCASSPPLWRGAQETQYFGPGTRLLVL.

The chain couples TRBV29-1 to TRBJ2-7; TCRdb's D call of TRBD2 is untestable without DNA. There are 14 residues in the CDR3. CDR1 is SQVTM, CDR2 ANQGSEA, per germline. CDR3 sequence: CSVVGSVTSVEQYF.

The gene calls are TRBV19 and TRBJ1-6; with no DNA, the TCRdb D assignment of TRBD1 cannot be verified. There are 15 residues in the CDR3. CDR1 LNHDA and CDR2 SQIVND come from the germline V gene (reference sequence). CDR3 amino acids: CASRVRGTANSPLHF.

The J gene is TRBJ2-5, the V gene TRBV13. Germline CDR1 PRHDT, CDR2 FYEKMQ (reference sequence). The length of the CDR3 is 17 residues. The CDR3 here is CASSPRRIGSQGETQYF.

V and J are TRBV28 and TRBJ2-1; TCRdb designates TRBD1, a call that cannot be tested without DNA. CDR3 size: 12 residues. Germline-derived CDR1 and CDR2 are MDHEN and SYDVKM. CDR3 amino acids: CASSLSRTEQFF.

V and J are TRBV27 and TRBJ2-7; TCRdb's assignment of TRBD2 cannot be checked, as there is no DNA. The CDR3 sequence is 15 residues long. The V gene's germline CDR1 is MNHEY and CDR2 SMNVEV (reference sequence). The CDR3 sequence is CASSLSSSSSYEQYF.

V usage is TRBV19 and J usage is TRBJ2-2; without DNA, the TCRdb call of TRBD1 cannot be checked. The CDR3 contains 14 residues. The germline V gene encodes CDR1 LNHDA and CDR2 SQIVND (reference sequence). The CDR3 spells CASSAPQSTGELFF.

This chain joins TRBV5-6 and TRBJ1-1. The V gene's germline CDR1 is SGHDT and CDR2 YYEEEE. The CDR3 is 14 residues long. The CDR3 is CASSLQTVHLEAFF.

CDR3 protein: CASSFLSEGQFF. V usage is TRBV11-2 and J usage is TRBJ2-1. The CDR3 is made up of 12 amino acids. The germline CDR1 and CDR2 sequences are SGHAT and FQNNGV.

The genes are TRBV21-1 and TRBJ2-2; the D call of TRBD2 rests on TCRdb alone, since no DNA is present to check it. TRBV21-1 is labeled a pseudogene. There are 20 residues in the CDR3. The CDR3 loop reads CASSTQRTSGEQSNTGELFF.